The clone carrying this TCR beta chain was seen a few times. The repertoire was sequenced with immunoSEQ multiplex PCR; TCRdb's copy has only in-frame clones and lacks some. The table has roughly 230,000 clones, nearly 90% seen once. These data are taken from a study of blood T cell repertoires in COVID-19. The CDR3 extends over 12 amino acids. In germline, CDR1 is MNHEY, CDR2 SVGAGI. Trimming removed 6 bases from V and 6 bases from J, with 9 bases in between. The source material was peripheral blood. The genes are TRBV6-5 and TRBJ2-4; D may be TRBD2 (6 bases). This TCR was recovered from a human donor in a cohort sampled during active COVID-19. Here the CDR3 reads CASSSEGNIQYF. As DNA, the CDR3 is TGTGCCAGCAGCTCGGAGGGAAACATTCAGTACTTC.